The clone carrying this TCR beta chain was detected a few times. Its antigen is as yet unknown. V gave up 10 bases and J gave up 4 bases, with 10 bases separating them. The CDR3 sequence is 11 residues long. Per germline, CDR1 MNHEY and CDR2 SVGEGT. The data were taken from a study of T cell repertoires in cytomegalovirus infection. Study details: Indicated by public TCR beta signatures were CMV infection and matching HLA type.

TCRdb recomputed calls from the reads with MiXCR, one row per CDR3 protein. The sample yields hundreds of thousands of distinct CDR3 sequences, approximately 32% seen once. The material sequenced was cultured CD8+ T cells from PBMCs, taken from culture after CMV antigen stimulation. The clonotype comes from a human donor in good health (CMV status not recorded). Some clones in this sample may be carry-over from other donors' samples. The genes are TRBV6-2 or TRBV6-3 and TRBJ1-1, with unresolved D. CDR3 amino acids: CATSWGTEAFF. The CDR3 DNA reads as TGTGCCACCTCTTGGGGCACTGAAGCTTTCTTT.